Below are 18 T cell receptor beta chains sequenced from a single sample in a study of blood T cell repertoires in COVID-19. Data came from immunoSEQ multiplex PCR; TCRdb stores just in-frame clones and leaves some out. The table lists just over 650,000 clones, 70% to 90% of them singletons. Sequencing was carried out using peripheral blood. These receptors came from a woman aged 18-29 years with acute or convalescent COVID-19.

V and J are TRBV19 and TRBJ2-7; possible D gene TRBD1, 6 bases. V was shortened by 6 bases and J by 4 bases, with 16 bases between the two germline ends. Germline CDR1 is LNHDA and CDR2 is SQIVND (reference sequence). The CDR3 sequence is 14 residues long. This CDR3 is CASSRTGTSYEQYF. In DNA, the CDR3 is TGTGCCAGTAGCAGAACCGGGACATCGTACGAGCAGTACTTC.

This sequence joins TRBV12-3 or TRBV12-4 and TRBJ1-1, with a possible D match to TRBD1 (6 bases). The CDR3 consists of 12 residues. Deletions cut 2 bases from V and 6 bases from J, with 7 bases between. The DNA of the CDR3 is TGTGCCAGCAGTTTAAGGACAGCTGAAGCTTTCTTT. Translated, it gives CASSLRTAEAFF.

This clone has only one observation. As DNA, the CDR3 is TGTGCCAGCAGGGAGGTTCTCGGGGGAAACACAGATACGCAGTATTTT. Translating it yields CASREVLGGNTDTQYF. The gene calls are TRBV27 and TRBJ2-3; D perhaps matches TRBD2 (6 bases). The V and J ends lost 6 bases and 2 bases respectively, with 18 bases between them. The V gene's germline CDR1 is MNHEY and CDR2 SMNVEV (reference sequence). This CDR3 contains 16 residues.

In its sample, this clone was seen once. The CDR3 nucleotides are TGTGCCAGCAGCTTAGGACTGGTTCGCGAGCAGTACTTC. Its translation is CASSLGLVREQYF. The chain uses TRBV7-2 and TRBJ2-7, with D uncertain. The CDR3 loop spans 13 amino acids. CDR1 SGHTA and CDR2 FQGNSA come from the germline V gene. V lost 1 base to trimming and J lost 6 bases, with 10 bases between them.

The rearrangement links TRBV14 to TRBJ1-2, with TRBD1 matching over 7 bases. V shed 4 bases and J 4 bases; nucleotides not matched to a gene: 6. This CDR3 has 14 residues. Germline loops: CDR1 SGHDN, CDR2 FVKESK. The CDR3 sequence is CASSPPAGGYGYTF. In DNA form, the CDR3 reads TGTGCCAGCAGCCCCCCGGCAGGGGGCTATGGCTACACCTTC.

This clone was counted a single time. The chain has TRBV12-3 or TRBV12-4 and TRBJ1-2; no clear D. Trimming removed 5 bases at V and 7 bases at J, with 8 bases between. The CDR3 runs 11 residues. In DNA, the CDR3 is TGTGCCAGCAGTGCGGATTCTGGCTACACCTTC. Translated: CASSADSGYTF.

The rearrangement links TRBV9 to TRBJ2-7, with D possibly being TRBD2 (7 bases). CDR3 length: 13 amino acids. V was cut by 5 bases and J by 5 bases, with 14 bases left in between. The germline gives CDR1 SGDLS, CDR2 YYNGEE. CDR3 sequence (DNA): TGTGCCAGCAGTGCGGGGGCGCGGAACGAGCAGTACTTC. Its protein is CASSAGARNEQYF.

V is TRBV5-5 and J is TRBJ1-4; D gene uncertain. This CDR3 comprises 14 residues. Germline-derived CDR1 and CDR2 are SGHKS and YYEKEE (reference sequence). Trimming pared 2 bases from V and 3 bases from J, leaving 8 bases between. The CDR3 DNA reads as TGTGCCAGCAGCTTTGGTAGTCCTAATGAAAAACTGTTTTTT. This sequence encodes CASSFGSPNEKLFF.

The rearrangement joins TRBV5-4 to TRBJ2-7; TRBD2 might be the D (5 bases). Trimming shortened V by 4 bases and J by 4 bases, and 15 bases separated the two germline ends. CDR1 is SGHNT and CDR2 is YYREEE in the germline V gene (reference sequence). The CDR3 consists of 14 residues. CDR3 sequence (DNA): TGTGCCAGCAGCCCGGAAGGGAGTCCTTACGAGCAGTACTTC. This encodes CASSPEGSPYEQYF.

This clone was counted between two and nine times. The genes are TRBV7-9 and TRBJ2-7; D gene unclear. The V gene's germline CDR1 is SEHNR and CDR2 FQNEAQ (reference sequence). V dropped 0 bases and J dropped 2 bases, with 8 bases sitting between them. The CDR3 is 14 amino acids. The CDR3 here is CASSLASRPYEQYF. The CDR3 nucleotides are TGTGCCAGCAGCTTAGCTAGTCGCCCCTACGAGCAGTACTTC.

This rearrangement joins TRBV28 to TRBJ1-2; D is unclear. Trimming stripped 7 bases from V and 2 bases from J, with 14 bases between. This CDR3 has 14 residues. The V gene's germline CDR1 is MDHEN and CDR2 SYDVKM. CDR3 residues: CASIGQALNYGYTF. Written as DNA, the CDR3 is TGTGCCAGCATTGGGCAGGCCTTAAACTATGGCTACACCTTC.

The rearrangement joins TRBV11-2 to TRBJ2-7, with TRBD1 as a possible D gene (5 bases). In germline, CDR1 is SGHAT, CDR2 FQNNGV. The V end was cut by 5 bases, the J end by 3 bases, with 11 bases between. This CDR3 region has 13 residues. As DNA, the CDR3 is TGTGCCAGCAGCATACCAGGGTTCTACGAGCAGTACTTC. Its protein product is CASSIPGFYEQYF.

V is TRBV30 and J is TRBJ2-1; possibly TRBD1 for D (5 bases). CDR1 and CDR2 from the germline V gene are GTSNPN and SVGIG (reference sequence). CDR3 size: 13 residues. The germline V and J ends were trimmed by 3 bases and 9 bases, with 15 bases remaining between them. The CDR3 sequence is CAWSEDSYGEQFF. As DNA, the CDR3 is TGTGCCTGGAGCGAAGACAGTTATGGTGAGCAGTTCTTC.

CDR3 nucleotide sequence: TGCGCCAGCAGCCACCTAGCCTACGGGGAGCTGTTTTTT. Protein sequence: CASSHLAYGELFF. The chain joins TRBV4-3 to TRBJ2-2; D might be TRBD2 (5 bases). The V gene lost 3 bases and the J gene lost 7 bases, with 9 bases spanning the gap. The CDR3 has 13 amino acids. Germline assignment: CDR1 LGHNA and CDR2 YSLEER.

V usage is TRBV30 and J usage is TRBJ1-6, with a weak D call TRBD1 (5 bases). Germline CDR1 and CDR2: GTSNPN and SVGIG (reference sequence). V gave up 5 bases and J gave up 10 bases, with 21 bases separating them. This CDR3 spans 15 amino acids. CDR3 in amino acids: CAWARGGEDLSPLHF. CDR3 nucleotide sequence: TGTGCCTGGGCTCGTGGGGGGGAAGATCTGTCACCCCTCCACTTT.

V is TRBV19 and J is TRBJ1-2; no firm D call. This CDR3 has 13 amino acids. V lost 6 bases and J lost 4, with 12 bases in between. In germline, CDR1 is LNHDA, CDR2 SQIVND (reference sequence). The CDR3 sequence is CASRGPEFYGYTF. For the CDR3, the DNA is TGTGCCAGTAGGGGCCCTGAATTCTATGGCTACACCTTC.

The chain couples TRBV5-1 to TRBJ1-2; D is possibly TRBD1 (5 bases). Trimming removed 2 bases from V and 5 bases from J, with 10 bases in between. Germline V gene data show CDR1 as SGHRS and CDR2 as YFSETQ. The CDR3 is made up of 13 amino acids. CDR3 sequence: CASSFETAYGYTF. DNA of the CDR3: TGCGCCAGCAGCTTTGAGACAGCGTATGGCTACACCTTC.

This chain joins TRBV5-8 and TRBJ2-3; the D gene is possibly TRBD2 (6 bases). CDR3 length: 15 amino acids. Germline-derived CDR1 and CDR2 are SGHTS and YDEGEE. V gave up 2 bases and J gave up 0 bases, with 10 bases separating them. CDR3 loop: CASSFQGRSTDTQYF. CDR3 bases: TGTGCCAGCAGCTTCCAAGGGAGGAGCACAGATACGCAGTATTTT.